What follows are 29 T cell receptor beta chains derived from one specimen sequenced in a study of cytomegalovirus exposure and HLA in healthy donors. Researchers ran the PCR with 60 Vbeta and 13 Jbeta primers. The data were produced by immunoSEQ multiplex PCR, yet TCRdb's version contains in-frame clones alone and is incomplete. The sample lists about 70,000 clones, approximately 67% seen once, with about 3% in the top ten. Sequences were obtained from PBMCs. The receptor source for this set is a man aged 25 to 40 in good health and CMV-seronegative.

V is TRBV18 and J is TRBJ1-1; tentative D call: TRBD1 (6 bases). The CDR3 spans 15 residues. The ends were cut back, 1 base at V and 3 bases at J, with 12 bases in the middle. Germline loops: CDR1 KGHSH, CDR2 LQKENI. This CDR3 reads CASSPLTGRDTEAFF. CDR3 DNA sequence: TGTGCCAGCTCACCACTTACAGGGCGAGACACTGAAGCTTTCTTT.

In its sample, this clone was seen a few times. The chain is built from TRBV30 and TRBJ1-2; 7 bases fit TRBD1. Germline lookup yields CDR1 GTSNPN and CDR2 SVGIG (reference sequence). Trimming removed 4 bases from V and 7 bases from J; junction bases left unmatched: 6. CDR3 length equals 12 residues. CDR3 protein: CAWTTTGIGYTF. CDR3 nucleotides: TGTGCCTGGACCACGACAGGGATTGGCTACACCTTC. Full variable domain (outside the CDR3, taken from reference TRBV30 and TRBJ1-2): SQTIHQWPATLVQPVGSPLSLECTVEGTSNPNLYWYRQAAGRGLQLLFYSVGIGQISSEVPQNLSASRPQDRQFILSSKKLLLSDSGFYLCAWTTTGIGYTFGSGTRLTVV.

The chain recombines TRBV4-1 with TRBJ2-3; 8 nucleotides align to TRBD2. Germline trimming cut 0 bases from V and 2 bases from J; bases unmatched to any gene: 10. There are 18 residues in the CDR3. The germline V gene has CDR1 MGHRA and CDR2 YSYEKL. In DNA form, the CDR3 reads TGCGCCAGCAGCCAAGATCTCATCTTAGCGGGGAACACAGATACGCAGTATTTT. It specifies CASSQDLILAGNTDTQYF.

The chain couples TRBV27 to TRBJ1-3; tentative D call: TRBD1 (6 bases). The germline CDR1 and CDR2 sequences are MNHEY and SMNVEV (reference sequence). The CDR3 extends over 14 amino acids. Trimming removed 6 bases from V and 2 bases from J, with 11 bases in between. This chain's CDR3 is CASSLGGAGNTIYF. The CDR3 DNA reads as TGTGCCAGCAGCTTAGGGGGGGCTGGAAACACCATATATTTT.

This clone was seen more than once but under ten times. The genes are TRBV9 and TRBJ2-7, with TRBD1 matching over 7 bases. Trimming at V came to 4 bases and at J to 9 bases, leaving 7 bases not matched to a gene. Germline V gene lookup returns CDR1 SGDLS and CDR2 YYNGEE. The CDR3 is 12 amino acids. The DNA for the CDR3 is TGTGCCAGCAGCAACGGACCAGGGGGGCAGTACTTC. Its protein is CASSNGPGGQYF.

This clone occurred a few times. V gene TRBV5-5 combines with J gene TRBJ1-6; the D is unclear. In germline, CDR1 is SGHKS, CDR2 YYEKEE (reference sequence). V was shortened by 2 bases and J by 7 bases, with 4 bases between the two germline ends. This CDR3 contains 12 residues. In DNA, the CDR3 is TGTGCCAGCAGCTTCCGGAATTCACCCCTCCACTTT. It encodes CASSFRNSPLHF.

This rearrangement joins TRBV7-9 to TRBJ1-6, with D perhaps TRBD1 (6 bases). From germline, CDR1 is SEHNR and CDR2 FQNEAQ (reference sequence). The V end was cut by 1 base, the J end by 9 bases, with 16 bases between. The CDR3 is 16 residues long. DNA for the CDR3: TGTGCCAGCAGCTTAGGATTTAGGACAGAAACTTCACCCCTCCACTTT. It yields the protein CASSLGFRTETSPLHF.

V is TRBV30 and J is TRBJ1-2; 12 bases map to TRBD1. V lost 7 bases and J lost 1; bases outside the gene matches: 10. Germline V gives CDR1 GTSNPN, CDR2 SVGIG (reference sequence). The CDR3 totals 16 residues. CDR3 in DNA: TGTGCCTCCCCTTCGGGACAGGGGGCTCTTAACTATGGCTACACCTTC. Translating it yields CASPSGQGALNYGYTF.

The chain links TRBV11-3 to TRBJ2-3, with 14 positions matching TRBD2. In germline, CDR1 is SGHNT, CDR2 YENEEA. The CDR3 consists of 16 residues. V lost 5 bases and J lost 6; bases outside the gene matches: 7. The CDR3 sequence: CASSPGLAGGFDTQYF. CDR3 nucleotide sequence: TGTGCCAGCAGCCCAGGACTAGCGGGGGGTTTCGATACGCAGTATTTT. Together with reference TRBV11-3 and TRBJ2-3, the CDR3 gives the full variable domain: EAGVVQSPRYKIIEKKQPVAFWCNPISGHNTLYWYLQNLGQGPELLIRYENEEAVDDSQLPKDRFSAERLKGVDSTLKIQPAELGDSAVYLCASSPGLAGGFDTQYFGPGTRLTVL.

This clone was seen only once. This chain uses TRBV5-1 with TRBJ2-6, with D maybe TRBD1 (7 bases). Trimming removed 4 bases from V and 4 bases from J, with 18 bases in between. Germline CDR1 is SGHRS and CDR2 is YFSETQ. The CDR3 has 17 residues. CDR3 coding DNA: TGCGCCAGCAGCGGAGGGGGCGCGTCAGGCGGGGCCAACGTCCTGACTTTC. It codes for CASSGGGASGGANVLTF.

In the case of this clone: Relative to the germline gene, one junction end is altered; a read error may explain this. The V gene is TRBV7-2, the J gene TRBJ2-1; 10 bases are a match to TRBD2. Germline V CDR1 and CDR2: SGHTA, FQGNSA. This CDR3 spans 16 amino acids. The CDR3 reads CASSFSSGGAYNERFF. The DNA for the CDR3 is TGTGCCAGCAGCTTCTCCAGCGGGGGGGCCTACAATGAGCGGTTCTTC.

This clone came up once. The chain recombines TRBV19 with TRBJ2-5; 13 nucleotides agree with TRBD2. J gave up 4 bases and V 9 bases, and 11 bases lay outside the gene matches. CDR1 is LNHDA and CDR2 is SQIVND in the germline V gene (reference sequence). This CDR3 contains 16 residues. CDR3 nucleotides: TGTGCCAGCTCCCGGGGACTAGCGGGGTCTGGAGAGACCCAGTACTTC. This sequence encodes CASSRGLAGSGETQYF.

V usage is TRBV19 and J usage is TRBJ2-7, with TRBD2 matching over 7 bases. J lost 3 bases, V lost 4 bases, and 3 bases had no gene match. The CDR3 extends over 13 amino acids. Germline-derived CDR1 and CDR2 are LNHDA and SQIVND (reference sequence). CDR3 region: CASSTGLNYEQYF. The CDR3, as DNA: TGTGCCAGTAGTACGGGACTAAACTACGAGCAGTACTTC.

V is TRBV30 and J is TRBJ2-7, with TRBD1 matching 7 bases. CDR1 is GTSNPN, CDR2 SVGIG, per germline (reference sequence). V gave up 4 bases and J gave up 2 bases; unmatched junction bases: 8. The CDR3 spans 14 residues. The CDR3 loop reads CAWTGTEVAYEQYF. The CDR3 region has the DNA TGTGCCTGGACCGGGACAGAGGTTGCCTACGAGCAGTACTTC. The full variable domain, in which reference TRBV30 and TRBJ2-7 provide the parts outside the CDR3, is SQTIHQWPATLVQPVGSPLSLECTVEGTSNPNLYWYRQAAGRGLQLLFYSVGIGQISSEVPQNLSASRPQDRQFILSSKKLLLSDSGFYLCAWTGTEVAYEQYFGPGTRLTVT.

The count of this clone is one. The V call is TRBV6-1, the J call TRBJ1-1; 8 positions agree with TRBD1. Trimming took 5 bases from V and 5 from J; bases not matched to a gene: 10. Germline V gene lookup returns CDR1 MNHNS and CDR2 SASEGT. This CDR3 has 15 residues. CDR3: CASSPLMTGATEAFF. CDR3 coding DNA: TGTGCCAGCAGTCCACTGATGACAGGGGCGACTGAAGCTTTCTTT.

The gene calls are TRBV7-9 and TRBJ1-1, with D possibly TRBD1 on 6 matching bases. The V end lost 5 bases, the J end lost 5 bases, and 12 bases lay between the germline ends. Per the germline V gene, CDR1 is SEHNR and CDR2 is FQNEAQ (reference sequence). This CDR3 comprises 13 residues. The CDR3, as DNA: TGTGCCAGCAGCGCCAACAGGGATACTGAAGCTTTCTTT. This codes for CASSANRDTEAFF.

J is TRBJ2-7 and V is TRBV2; weak D call: TRBD2 (6 bases). This CDR3 has 12 amino acids. Trimming took 4 bases from V and 6 from J, leaving 10 bases between them. Per germline, CDR1 SNHLY and CDR2 FYNNEI. This chain's CDR3 is CASSVGGFEQYF. CDR3 sequence (DNA): TGTGCCAGCAGTGTAGGAGGGTTCGAGCAGTACTTC.

This clone appeared a few times. J is TRBJ1-6 and V is TRBV7-6; D possibly corresponds to TRBD1 (6 bases). Germline-derived CDR1 and CDR2 are SGHVS and FNYEAQ. V was cut by 7 bases and J by 8 bases, with 18 bases left in between. This CDR3 spans 15 amino acids. The CDR3 reads CASTVRGDGDSPLHF. CDR3 bases: TGTGCCAGCACCGTCAGGGGAGATGGGGATTCACCCCTCCACTTT.

The rearrangement links TRBV13 to TRBJ2-5; 10 nucleotides line up with TRBD2. CDR1 and CDR2 (germline): PRHDT, FYEKMQ (reference sequence). The CDR3 covers 18 residues. Trimming took 5 bases from V and 5 from J; bases not matched to a gene: 17. CDR3 sequence: CASSLRGLAGDVGETQYF. CDR3 coding DNA: TGTGCCAGCAGCCTAAGGGGTCTAGCGGGGGACGTCGGGGAGACCCAGTACTTC.

A few counts support this clone. The genes are TRBV4-2 and TRBJ2-1; 10 nucleotides line up with TRBD2. There are 19 residues in the CDR3. Germline-derived CDR1 and CDR2 are LGHNA and YNFKEQ. V lost 5 bases to trimming and J lost 3 bases; unmatched junction nucleotides: 16. The CDR3 sequence is CASSTHPLLAGGLYNEQFF. The CDR3, as DNA: TGTGCCAGCAGCACCCACCCCCTCTTAGCGGGGGGTCTCTACAATGAGCAGTTCTTC.

The V gene is TRBV5-1, the J gene TRBJ2-7; TRBD1 aligns across 9 bases. Looked up from germline, CDR1 is SGHRS and CDR2 is YFSETQ. After removal of 7 bases from V and 3 bases from J, the junction contained 8 bases not matched to a gene. This CDR3 comprises 14 residues. CDR3 DNA sequence: TGCGCCAGCTCTAGGGGGGACAGGGACTACGAGCAGTACTTC. Residues: CASSRGDRDYEQYF. Complete variable domain (other parts from reference TRBV5-1 and TRBJ2-7): KAGVTQTPRYLIKTRGQQVTLSCSPISGHRSVSWYQQTPGQGLQFLFEYFSETQRNKGNFPGRFSGRQFSNSRSEMNVSTLELGDSALYLCASSRGDRDYEQYFGPGTRLTVT.

The V gene is TRBV6-6, the J gene TRBJ1-2; 12 bases fit TRBD1. J lost 7 bases, V lost 2 bases, and 8 bases had no gene match. There are 16 residues in the CDR3. Germline CDR1 MNHNY, CDR2 SVGAGI (reference sequence). The CDR3: CASSYGGDRGQGGYTF. For the CDR3, the DNA is TGTGCCAGCAGTTACGGGGGGGACAGGGGGCAAGGTGGCTACACCTTC.

This clone was counted a few times. The gene calls are TRBV30 and TRBJ1-2; D remains unclear. CDR3 length equals 12 residues. Per the germline V gene, CDR1 is GTSNPN and CDR2 is SVGIG (reference sequence). Trimming stripped 5 bases from V and 3 bases from J, with 10 bases between. The CDR3 DNA follows: TGTGCCTGGTCAGTGGTGCACTATGGCTACACCTTC. Protein product: CAWSVVHYGYTF.

This rearrangement joins TRBV7-9 to TRBJ2-3, with D tentatively TRBD2 (5 bases). The CDR3 runs 13 residues. The V end lost 3 bases, the J end lost 4 bases, and 8 bases lay between the germline ends. Germline CDR1 is SEHNR and CDR2 is FQNEAQ (reference sequence). This CDR3 reads CASSLAGSDTQYF. The CDR3 nucleotides are TGTGCCAGCAGCTTGGCGGGTTCAGATACGCAGTATTTT.

Only a few counts were recorded for this clone. The rearrangement uses TRBV7-9 and TRBJ2-6; 9 positions agree with TRBD1. The trim removed 7 bases at V and 0 bases at J, leaving 7 bases unmatched. Germline values: CDR1 SEHNR, CDR2 FQNEAQ (reference sequence). The CDR3 sequence is 17 residues long. The CDR3 region has the DNA TGTGCCAGCACTGGGGACAGGGTTAGCTCTGGGGCCAACGTCCTGACTTTC. Its translation: CASTGDRVSSGANVLTF.

The chain uses TRBV11-2 and TRBJ2-5; no reliable D call. The DNA end is a closer match to TRBJ2-7, so the J assignment may be wrong. Germline CDR1 is SGHAT and CDR2 is FQNNGV. The CDR3 contains 15 residues. The CDR3 sequence: CASSAAYYGSYEQYF. The CDR3 DNA reads as TGTGCCAGCAGCGCCGCGTACTACGGCTCCTACGAGCAGTACTTC.

This clone was seen more than once but under ten times. The J gene is TRBJ1-2, the V gene TRBV5-4; TRBD1 agrees at 7 bases. Per the germline V gene, CDR1 is SGHNT and CDR2 is YYREEE (reference sequence). J lost 9 bases, V lost 4 bases, and 9 bases had no gene match. This CDR3 spans 13 amino acids. The CDR3 nucleotides are TGTGCCAGCAGCCTCCCAGGGGGTAATAGCTACACCTTC. This encodes CASSLPGGNSYTF.

This clone was counted only a few times. V gene TRBV30 combines with J gene TRBJ2-7, with unresolved D. Trimming took 5 bases from V and 6 from J, leaving 11 bases between them. From germline, CDR1 is GTSNPN and CDR2 SVGIG (reference sequence). This CDR3 is built from 11 residues. In nucleotides, the CDR3 is TGTGCCTGGGTTTTAGCCAGCGAGCAGTACTTC. Its translation is CAWVLASEQYF.

The chain carries TRBV6-5 and TRBJ2-3; D remains unclear. The V and J ends lost 3 bases and 5 bases respectively, with 3 bases between them. Looked up from germline, CDR1 is MNHEY and CDR2 is SVGAGI. The length of the CDR3 is 11 residues. The CDR3 DNA is TGTGCCAGCAGTTATCTAGATACGCAGTATTTT. Protein product: CASSYLDTQYF.